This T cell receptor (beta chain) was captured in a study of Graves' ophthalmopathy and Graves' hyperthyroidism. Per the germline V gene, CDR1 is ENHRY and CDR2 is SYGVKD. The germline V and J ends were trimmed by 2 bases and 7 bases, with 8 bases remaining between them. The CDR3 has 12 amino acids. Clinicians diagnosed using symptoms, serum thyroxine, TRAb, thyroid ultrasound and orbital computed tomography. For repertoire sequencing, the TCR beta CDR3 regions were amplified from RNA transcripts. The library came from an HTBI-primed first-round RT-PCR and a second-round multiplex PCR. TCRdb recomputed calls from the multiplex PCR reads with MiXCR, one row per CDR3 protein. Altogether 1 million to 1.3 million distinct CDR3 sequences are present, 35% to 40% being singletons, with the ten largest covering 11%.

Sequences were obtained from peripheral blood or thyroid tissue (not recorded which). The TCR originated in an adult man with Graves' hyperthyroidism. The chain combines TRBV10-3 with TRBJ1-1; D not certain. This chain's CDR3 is CAISEGSLEAFF. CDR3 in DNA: TGTGCCATCAGTGAGGGCAGCCTTGAAGCTTTCTTT.